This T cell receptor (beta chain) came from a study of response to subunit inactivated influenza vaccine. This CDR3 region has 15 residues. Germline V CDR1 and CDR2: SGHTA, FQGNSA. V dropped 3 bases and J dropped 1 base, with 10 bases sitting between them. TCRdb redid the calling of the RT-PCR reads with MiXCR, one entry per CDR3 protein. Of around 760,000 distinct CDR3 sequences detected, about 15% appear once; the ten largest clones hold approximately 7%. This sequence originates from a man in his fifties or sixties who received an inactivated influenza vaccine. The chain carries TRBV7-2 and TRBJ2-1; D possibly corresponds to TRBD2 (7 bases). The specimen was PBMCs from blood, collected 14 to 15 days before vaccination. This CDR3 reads CASSFGGQSYNEQFF. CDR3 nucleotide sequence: TGTGCCAGCAGCTTCGGGGGGCAGTCCTACAATGAGCAGTTCTTC.